Detailed here is one T cell receptor beta chain. The sample originates from a study of radiotherapy plus CTLA-4 blockade in lung cancer. Study-wide context: In around 17% of patients, objective responses were seen; roughly 28% had disease control.

Assay used: immunoSEQ multiplex PCR; TCRdb lists only in-frame clones, some missing. The sample records about 62,000 clones, approximately 76% being singletons. The source is a human donor with non-small cell lung cancer who had a complete response to radiotherapy plus ipilimumab. The source was peripheral blood, collected from a patient treated with radiotherapy plus ipilimumab.

The CDR3 nucleotides are TGTGCCAGCAGCCCCGGACTAGCGGGGGGGTGGTATGAGCAGTTCTTC. Protein sequence: CASSPGLAGGWYEQFF. The chain has TRBV11-2 and TRBJ2-1, with TRBD2 matching 15 bases. CDR3 length: 16 amino acids. Germline V lookup: CDR1 SGHAT, CDR2 FQNNGV. V was pared by 5 bases and J by 8 bases, with 7 bases of the junction left unmatched. The full variable domain, in which reference TRBV11-2 and TRBJ2-1 provide the parts outside the CDR3, is EAGVAQSPRYKIIEKRQSVAFWCNPISGHATLYWYQQILGQGPKLLIQFQNNGVVDDSQLPKDRFSAERLKGVDSTLKIQPAKLEDSAVYLCASSPGLAGGWYEQFFGPGTRLTVL.